A single sample is the source of the 19 T cell receptor beta chains below, sequenced in a study of T cell repertoires in aging, cancer and after chemotherapy. The template was genomic DNA from peripheral blood, not RNA. Multiplex touch-down PCR with TRB-A/B primers amplified rearranged V-D-J TRB sequences. TCRdb itself ran the multiplex PCR reads through MiXCR, one entry per CDR3 protein. The repertoire includes about 3,200 distinct CDR3 sequences, 45% to 55% of them detected once, and nearly 35% sits in the top ten. The sample consisted of blood. The receptor source for this set is a human donor with a blood cancer.

The chain links TRBV19 to TRBJ1-2, with TRBD1 as a possible D gene (6 bases). The CDR3 is made up of 15 amino acids. The V and J ends lost 6 bases and 4 bases respectively, with 18 bases between them. The germline gives CDR1 LNHDA, CDR2 SQIVND (reference sequence). The CDR3 nucleotides read TGTGCCAGTAGCCAAACAGGGATCCTGTTCTATGGCTACACCTTC. Amino acids: CASSQTGILFYGYTF.

This clonotype has more than one count but fewer than ten. The CDR3 is CASSLGTGYYGYTF. CDR3 in DNA: TGTGCCAGCAGCCTCGGGACAGGGTACTATGGCTACACCTTC. The rearrangement uses TRBV6-6 and TRBJ1-2, with TRBD1 matching 9 bases. Germline V gene data show CDR1 as MNHNY and CDR2 as SVGAGI (reference sequence). V was clipped by 6 bases and J by 3 bases; unmatched bases: 5. The CDR3 length is 14 residues.

This clonotype was picked up a small number of times. The chain joins TRBV6-2 or TRBV6-3 to TRBJ2-5, with 8 bases fitting TRBD1. This CDR3 has 13 amino acids. Germline-derived CDR1 and CDR2 are MNHEY and SVGEGT. Trimming removed 5 bases from V and 5 bases from J; junction bases left unmatched: 4. The chain's CDR3 is CASSPWTGETQYF. In nucleotides, the CDR3 is TGTGCCAGCAGTCCGTGGACAGGGGAGACCCAGTACTTC.

The chain is built from TRBV10-3 and TRBJ1-2, with D maybe TRBD1 (5 bases). With 0 bases removed from V and 4 bases from J, the gap between germline ends came to 9 bases. Germline loops: CDR1 ENHRY, CDR2 SYGVKD. The CDR3 consists of 14 residues. CDR3 coding DNA: TGTGCCATCAGTGAGTCCGACAGTACCTATGGCTACACCTTC. It specifies CAISESDSTYGYTF.

J is TRBJ1-5 and V is TRBV6-6; D is undetermined. The CDR3 has 15 residues. Germline CDR1 is MNHNY and CDR2 is SVGAGI (reference sequence). V was shortened by 6 bases and J by 2 bases, with 14 bases between the two germline ends. The CDR3 DNA reads as TGTGCCAGCAGCCCTGGGGAGAACGGCAATCAGCCCCAGCATTTT. It is translated as CASSPGENGNQPQHF.

The gene calls are TRBV6-2 or TRBV6-3 and TRBJ2-3, with TRBD1 identical over 7 bases. This CDR3 spans 16 amino acids. Germline V gene sequence: CDR1 MNHEY, CDR2 SVGEGT. The J segment lost 0 bases and the V segment lost 2 bases, leaving 5 bases of the junction unmatched. CDR3 nucleotide sequence: TGTGCCAGCAGTTACGGGGACAGAGGAAGCACAGATACGCAGTATTTT. Encoded protein: CASSYGDRGSTDTQYF.

The chain links TRBV5-1 to TRBJ2-3; 10 bases map to TRBD2. With 1 base clipped from V and 5 bases from J, the junction kept 4 bases outside the gene matches. Germline loops: CDR1 SGHRS, CDR2 YFSETQ. The CDR3 sequence is 15 residues long. CDR3 coding DNA: TGCGCCAGCAGCTTGAGCGGGGGGGCCATAGATACGCAGTATTTT. It codes for CASSLSGGAIDTQYF. Full variable domain (outside the CDR3, taken from reference TRBV5-1 and TRBJ2-3): KAGVTQTPRYLIKTRGQQVTLSCSPISGHRSVSWYQQTPGQGLQFLFEYFSETQRNKGNFPGRFSGRQFSNSRSEMNVSTLELGDSALYLCASSLSGGAIDTQYFGPGTRLTVL.

The chain employs TRBV20-1 and TRBJ1-6, with D maybe TRBD1 (5 bases). Germline V gene data show CDR1 as DFQATT and CDR2 as SNEGSKA (reference sequence). The ends were cut back, 3 bases at V and 7 bases at J, with 13 bases in the middle. The CDR3 has 14 residues. In nucleotides, the CDR3 is TGCAGTGCTAGTACCGGGACTCCAAATTCACCCCTCCACTTT. Amino acid sequence: CSASTGTPNSPLHF.

This clonotype was detected only a few times. The gene calls are TRBV6-5 and TRBJ2-2; 9 positions agree with TRBD2. The germline V gene encodes CDR1 MNHEY and CDR2 SVGAGI. The junction had 4 bases not matched to a gene; V was cut back by 5 bases and J by 6 bases. The CDR3 is 14 residues long. The CDR3 sequence is CASSESGRPGELFF. For the CDR3, the DNA is TGTGCCAGCAGTGAAAGCGGGAGGCCCGGGGAGCTGTTTTTT.

The V call is TRBV6-1, the J call TRBJ1-6; D gene ambiguous. CDR3 size: 13 residues. The V end was cut by 5 bases, the J end by 7 bases, with 9 bases between. Germline CDR1 is MNHNS and CDR2 is SASEGT. The CDR3 here is CASSSGGNSPLHF. The CDR3 DNA follows: TGTGCCAGCAGTTCCGGAGGCAATTCACCCCTCCACTTT.

This chain joins TRBV6-5 and TRBJ1-5; TRBD1 matches 11 bases. With V trimmed by 2 bases and J by 4 bases, 4 bases remained unmatched. CDR3 length equals 16 residues. Germline V lookup: CDR1 MNHEY, CDR2 SVGAGI. CDR3 sequence reads: CASSYAGTGGNQPQHF. CDR3 in DNA: TGTGCCAGCAGTTACGCGGGGACAGGGGGAAATCAGCCCCAGCATTTT.

The chain has TRBV19 and TRBJ2-1, with D perhaps TRBD1 or TRBD2 (6 bases each). The CDR3 contains 13 residues. Per germline, CDR1 LNHDA and CDR2 SQIVND (reference sequence). Deletions cut 3 bases from V and 16 bases from J, with 19 bases between. The CDR3 loop is CASSILGGTSPFF. DNA for the CDR3: TGTGCCAGTAGTATCTTGGGGGGCACATCCCCCTTCTTC.

V usage is TRBV9 and J usage is TRBJ2-3, with 7 bases aligning to TRBD2. J was trimmed by 4 bases and V by 1 base; bases with no gene match: 9. CDR3 length equals 16 residues. Germline CDR1 and CDR2: SGDLS and YYNGEE. The CDR3: CASSVIAGVPADTQYF. DNA for the CDR3: TGTGCCAGCAGCGTAATCGCGGGAGTTCCGGCAGATACGCAGTATTTT.

This clonotype was detected a few times. The chain is built from TRBV28 and TRBJ2-2; possibly TRBD1 for D (6 bases). The V gene lost 11 bases and the J gene lost 3 bases, with 16 bases spanning the gap. CDR1 is MDHEN, CDR2 SYDVKM, per germline. The CDR3 consists of 14 residues. The CDR3, as DNA: TGTGCCGGCCAAGGGGGTATGGACACCGGGGAGCTGTTTTTT. Its translation: CAGQGGMDTGELFF.

This clonotype was counted only a few times. The chain links TRBV6-5 to TRBJ2-3; TRBD1 matches 7 bases. The CDR3 is made up of 16 amino acids. J lost 0 bases, V lost 5 bases, and 8 bases had no gene match. Germline CDR1 reads MNHEY; CDR2 reads SVGAGI. The CDR3 nucleotides are TGTGCCAGCAGTCGACGACAGGGCCCTAGCACAGATACGCAGTATTTT. It encodes CASSRRQGPSTDTQYF.

The CDR3 is CASRLGATNLIYEQYF. CDR3 in DNA: TGTGCCAGCCGCCTAGGGGCGACCAACTTAATCTACGAGCAGTACTTC. This chain links TRBV6-1 with TRBJ2-7; tentatively, D is TRBD1 (5 bases). The CDR3 length is 16 residues. Germline CDR1 is MNHNS and CDR2 is SASEGT. V dropped 8 bases and J dropped 3 bases, with 23 bases sitting between them.

This clonotype was seen only a few times. The genes are TRBV5-6 and TRBJ2-5; D is uncertain. The CDR3 has 14 amino acids. CDR1 is SGHDT and CDR2 is YYEEEE in the germline V gene. V lost 4 bases to trimming and J lost 4 bases, with 14 bases between them. DNA of the CDR3: TGTGCCAGCAGCCCAGCTGGTGTCCGAGAGACCCAGTACTTC. Amino acid sequence: CASSPAGVRETQYF.

The rearrangement uses TRBV6-1 and TRBJ2-7; D is possibly TRBD1 or TRBD2 (5 bases each). V gave up 4 bases and J gave up 1 base, with 8 bases separating them. There are 13 residues in the CDR3. CDR1 is MNHNS and CDR2 is SASEGT in the germline V gene. This CDR3 is CASSAGLSYEQYF. The DNA for the CDR3 is TGTGCCAGCAGTGCGGGGCTATCCTACGAGCAGTACTTC.

The chain carries TRBV20-1 and TRBJ1-2; 9 bases agree with TRBD1. V lost 4 bases to trimming and J lost 5 bases; unmatched junction nucleotides: 17. CDR3 size: 17 residues. CDR1 is DFQATT, CDR2 SNEGSKA, per germline (reference sequence). CDR3 in amino acids: CSANFWMTGQGRYGYTF. The CDR3 coding sequence is TGCAGTGCTAATTTTTGGATGACCGGACAGGGGCGTTATGGCTACACCTTC.